The next 12 T cell receptor beta chains were all read from a single sample in a study of radiation and T cells in renal cell carcinoma. The sample's time point: baseline pretreatment blood. Documented treatment: 15 Gy SBRT to primary tumor, nephrectomy 4 weeks later. Clones were read by immunoSEQ multiplex PCR, and TCRdb kept only the in-frame ones, dropping some. This sample has about 160,000 clones, with about 87% found just once. Sequenced material: blood, taken from a patient whose treatment included radiotherapy and nephrectomy. The source of these receptors is a woman between 65 and 79 years old with renal cell carcinoma.

The chain has TRBV7-9 and TRBJ1-1; D might be TRBD1 (5 bases). The CDR3 loop spans 15 amino acids. Deletions cut 3 bases from V and 6 bases from J, with 17 bases between. The germline gives CDR1 SEHNR, CDR2 FQNEAQ (reference sequence). The CDR3 loop is CASSFSRVDSAEAFF. The CDR3 DNA follows: TGTGCCAGCAGCTTCTCCAGGGTCGATTCGGCTGAAGCTTTCTTT.

The V and J genes are TRBV2 and TRBJ2-7; D is perhaps TRBD1 or TRBD2 (6 bases each). This CDR3 contains 14 residues. Trimming removed 7 bases at V and 3 bases at J, with 16 bases between. Germline loops: CDR1 SNHLY, CDR2 FYNNEI. The CDR3 DNA sequence: TGTGCCAGCACCCAGTGGAGGGACAACTACGAGCAGTACTTC. Protein: CASTQWRDNYEQYF.

This chain joins TRBV28 and TRBJ1-5; weak D call: TRBD1 (5 bases). Deletions cut 7 bases from V and 0 bases from J, with 16 bases between. Germline CDR1 MDHEN, CDR2 SYDVKM. The CDR3 has 16 amino acids. CDR3 region: CASTSQGVNSNQPQHF. For the CDR3, the DNA is TGTGCCAGCACCTCCCAAGGGGTTAATAGCAATCAGCCCCAGCATTTT.

The chain recombines TRBV19 with TRBJ1-5, with TRBD1 as a possible D gene (6 bases). This CDR3 is 15 amino acids long. The V end lost 6 bases, the J end lost 0 bases, and 12 bases lay between the germline ends. Looked up from germline, CDR1 is LNHDA and CDR2 is SQIVND (reference sequence). Written as DNA, the CDR3 is TGTGCCAGTAGGGTAGGACAGAATAGCAATCAGCCCCAGCATTTT. As protein: CASRVGQNSNQPQHF.

The chain has TRBV7-9 and TRBJ2-3; 9 nucleotides line up with TRBD2. There are 14 residues in the CDR3. Per the germline V gene, CDR1 is SEHNR and CDR2 is FQNEAQ (reference sequence). The trim removed 5 bases at V and 2 bases at J, leaving 2 bases unmatched. The CDR3 reads CASSASGATDTQYF. Here the CDR3 DNA reads TGTGCCAGCAGCGCTAGCGGGGCCACAGATACGCAGTATTTT.

This clone has just a few counts. The chain employs TRBV19 and TRBJ2-5, with D perhaps matching TRBD1 (5 bases). The CDR3 totals 12 residues. Germline values: CDR1 LNHDA, CDR2 SQIVND (reference sequence). Trimming cost V 6 bases and J 5 bases, with 10 bases left between them. The CDR3 bases are TGTGCCAGTAGACAGGCTGGGGAGACCCAGTACTTC. Residues: CASRQAGETQYF.

The J gene is TRBJ1-2, the V gene TRBV7-8; D may be TRBD1 (5 bases). The germline V gene has CDR1 SGHVS and CDR2 FQNEAQ. The CDR3 spans 15 residues. V lost 4 bases and J 6 bases, leaving 18 bases between the germline ends. The CDR3 sequence: CASSSQGGLSHGYTF. The CDR3 DNA follows: TGTGCCAGCAGCTCCCAGGGAGGGTTAAGCCATGGCTACACCTTC.

The rearrangement joins TRBV11-3 to TRBJ2-1; no definite D call. Trimming pared 2 bases from V and 8 bases from J, leaving 13 bases between. The CDR3 has 14 amino acids. Looked up from germline, CDR1 is SGHNT and CDR2 is YENEEA. DNA for the CDR3: TGTGCCAGCAGCTTATCCCAGGTCCGGGATGAGCAGTTCTTC. Protein: CASSLSQVRDEQFF.

The V call is TRBV11-3, the J call TRBJ1-1; D unclear. The CDR3 totals 14 residues. Trimming took off 1 base at V and 0 bases at J, with 6 bases between the two ends. Germline lookup yields CDR1 SGHNT and CDR2 YENEEA. The CDR3 nucleotides are TGTGCCAGCAGCTTAGGGGATTTGAACACTGAAGCTTTCTTT. Residues: CASSLGDLNTEAFF.

The chain links TRBV19 to TRBJ1-5; D is unclear. The CDR3 spans 18 residues. V was trimmed by 0 bases and J by 0 bases, leaving 15 bases between them. Germline V gives CDR1 LNHDA, CDR2 SQIVND (reference sequence). The CDR3 sequence is CASSIDQRRENSNQPQHF. DNA of the CDR3: TGTGCCAGTAGTATAGATCAAAGGAGGGAAAATAGCAATCAGCCCCAGCATTTT.

In this sample, this clone turned up a few times. The chain links TRBV2 to TRBJ1-1; tentative D call: TRBD1 (6 bases). V was trimmed by 4 bases and J by 0 bases, leaving 12 bases between them. The CDR3 has 15 amino acids. Germline V gene lookup returns CDR1 SNHLY and CDR2 FYNNEI. The CDR3 protein is CASSVRQVMNTEAFF. CDR3 DNA sequence: TGTGCCAGCAGTGTACGACAGGTTATGAACACTGAAGCTTTCTTT.

The chain joins TRBV6-1 to TRBJ1-5; D not resolved. The CDR3 sequence is 12 residues long. Germline-derived CDR1 and CDR2 are MNHNS and SASEGT. V lost 4 bases and J 4 bases, leaving 5 bases between the germline ends. The CDR3 reads CASSAGNQPQHF. As DNA, the CDR3 is TGTGCCAGCAGTGCCGGAAATCAGCCCCAGCATTTT.